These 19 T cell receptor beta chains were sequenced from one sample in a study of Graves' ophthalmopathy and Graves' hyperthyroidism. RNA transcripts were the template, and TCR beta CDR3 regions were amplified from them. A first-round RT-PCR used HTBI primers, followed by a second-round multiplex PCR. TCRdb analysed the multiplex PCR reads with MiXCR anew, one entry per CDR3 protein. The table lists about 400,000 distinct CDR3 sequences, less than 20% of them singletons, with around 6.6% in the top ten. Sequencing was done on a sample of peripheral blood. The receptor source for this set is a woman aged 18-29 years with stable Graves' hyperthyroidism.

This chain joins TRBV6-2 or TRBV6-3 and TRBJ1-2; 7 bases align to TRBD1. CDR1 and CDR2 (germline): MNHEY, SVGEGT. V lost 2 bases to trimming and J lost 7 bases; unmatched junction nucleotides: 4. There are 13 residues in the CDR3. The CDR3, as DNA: TGTGCCAGCAGTTACGACAGGGCAGGTGGCTACACCTTC. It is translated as CASSYDRAGGYTF.

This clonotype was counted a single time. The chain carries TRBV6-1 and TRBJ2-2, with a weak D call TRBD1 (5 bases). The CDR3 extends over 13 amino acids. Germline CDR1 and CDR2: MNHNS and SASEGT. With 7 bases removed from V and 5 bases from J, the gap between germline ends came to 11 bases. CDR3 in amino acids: CASKARDTGELFF. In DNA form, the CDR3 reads TGTGCCAGCAAGGCCAGGGATACCGGGGAGCTGTTTTTT.

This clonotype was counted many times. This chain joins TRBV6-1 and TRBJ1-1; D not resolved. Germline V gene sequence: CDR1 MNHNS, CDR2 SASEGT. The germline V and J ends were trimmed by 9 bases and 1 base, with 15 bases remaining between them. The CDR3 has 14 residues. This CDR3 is CASWNDKKNTEAFF. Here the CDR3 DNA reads TGTGCCAGTTGGAACGACAAAAAGAACACTGAAGCTTTCTTT.

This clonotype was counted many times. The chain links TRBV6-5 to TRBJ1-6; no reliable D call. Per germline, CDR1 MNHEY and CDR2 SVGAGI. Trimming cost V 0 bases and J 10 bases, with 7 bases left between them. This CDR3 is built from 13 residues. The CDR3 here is CASSYSRLSPLHF. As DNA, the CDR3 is TGTGCCAGCAGTTACTCGCGGTTATCACCCCTCCACTTT.

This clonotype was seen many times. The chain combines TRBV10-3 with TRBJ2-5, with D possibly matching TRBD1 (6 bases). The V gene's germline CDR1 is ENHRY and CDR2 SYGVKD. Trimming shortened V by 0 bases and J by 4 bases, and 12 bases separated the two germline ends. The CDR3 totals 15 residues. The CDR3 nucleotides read TGTGCCATCAGTGAGTCGTTGGGACAACGAGAGACCCAGTACTTC. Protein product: CAISESLGQRETQYF.

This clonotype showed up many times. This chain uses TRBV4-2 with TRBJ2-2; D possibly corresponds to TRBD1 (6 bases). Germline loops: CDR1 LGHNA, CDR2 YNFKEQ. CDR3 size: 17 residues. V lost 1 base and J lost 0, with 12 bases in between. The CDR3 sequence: CASSQGWRQANTGELFF. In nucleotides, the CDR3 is TGTGCCAGCAGCCAAGGGTGGCGACAGGCGAACACCGGGGAGCTGTTTTTT.

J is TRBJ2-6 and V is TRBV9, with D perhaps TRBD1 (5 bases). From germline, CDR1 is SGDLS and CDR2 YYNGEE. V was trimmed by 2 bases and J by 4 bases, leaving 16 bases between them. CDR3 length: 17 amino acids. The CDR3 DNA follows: TGTGCCAGCAGCGTCGATGCGGCAGGGCTCGGGGCCAACGTCCTGACTTTC. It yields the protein CASSVDAAGLGANVLTF.

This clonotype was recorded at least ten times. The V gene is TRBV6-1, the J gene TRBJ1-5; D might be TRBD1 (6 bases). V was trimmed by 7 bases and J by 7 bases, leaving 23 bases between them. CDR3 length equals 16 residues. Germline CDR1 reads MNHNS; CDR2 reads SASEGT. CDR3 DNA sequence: TGTGCCAGCACTCCCCCGACAGGCATTAAAACGCAGCCCCAGCATTTT. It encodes CASTPPTGIKTQPQHF.

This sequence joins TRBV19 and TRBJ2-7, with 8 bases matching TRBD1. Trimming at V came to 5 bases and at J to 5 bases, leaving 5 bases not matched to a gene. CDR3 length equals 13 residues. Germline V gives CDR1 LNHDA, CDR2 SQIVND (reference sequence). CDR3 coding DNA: TGTGCCAGTAGTCCCGACAGGGGAAACGAGCAGTACTTC. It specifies CASSPDRGNEQYF.

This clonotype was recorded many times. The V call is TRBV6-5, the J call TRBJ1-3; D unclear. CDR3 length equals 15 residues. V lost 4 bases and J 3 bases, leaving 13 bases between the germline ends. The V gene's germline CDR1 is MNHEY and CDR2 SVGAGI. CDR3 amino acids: CASSSVGEGGNTIYF. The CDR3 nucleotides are TGTGCCAGCAGTTCCGTCGGGGAGGGTGGAAACACCATATATTTT.

The CDR3: CASSVGGAVYEQYF. In nucleotides, the CDR3 is TGTGCCAGCAGCGTAGGGGGCGCAGTCTACGAGCAGTACTTC. The chain joins TRBV9 to TRBJ2-7; D possibly corresponds to TRBD1 (5 bases). Trimming left V 0 bases short and J 3 bases short, with 10 bases between. CDR3 size: 14 residues. Germline CDR1 and CDR2: SGDLS and YYNGEE.

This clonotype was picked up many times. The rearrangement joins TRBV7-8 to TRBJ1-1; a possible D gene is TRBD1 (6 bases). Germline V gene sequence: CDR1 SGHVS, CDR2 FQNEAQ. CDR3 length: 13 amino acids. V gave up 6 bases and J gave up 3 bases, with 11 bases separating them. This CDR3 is CASSTDRYTEAFF. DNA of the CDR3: TGTGCCAGCAGTACGGACAGATACACTGAAGCTTTCTTT.

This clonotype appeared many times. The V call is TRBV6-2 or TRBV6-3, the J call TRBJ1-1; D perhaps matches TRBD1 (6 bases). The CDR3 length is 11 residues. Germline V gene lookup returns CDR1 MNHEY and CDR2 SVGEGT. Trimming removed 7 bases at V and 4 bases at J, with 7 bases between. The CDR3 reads CASTGVTEAFF. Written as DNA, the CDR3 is TGTGCCAGCACAGGGGTCACTGAAGCTTTCTTT.

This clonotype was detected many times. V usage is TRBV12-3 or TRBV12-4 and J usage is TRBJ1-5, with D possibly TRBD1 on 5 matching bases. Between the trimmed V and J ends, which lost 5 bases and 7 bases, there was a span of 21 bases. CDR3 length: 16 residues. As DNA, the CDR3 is TGTGCCAGCAGTCGCAACCCGGACATGACGAACCAGCCCCAGCATTTT. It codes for CASSRNPDMTNQPQHF.

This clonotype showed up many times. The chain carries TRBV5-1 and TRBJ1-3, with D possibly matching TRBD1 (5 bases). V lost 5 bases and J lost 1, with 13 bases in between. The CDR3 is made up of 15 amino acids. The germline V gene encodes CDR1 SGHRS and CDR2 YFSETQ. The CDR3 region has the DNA TGCGCCAGCAGTAATCAGGGTCGTTCTGGAAACACCATATATTTT. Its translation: CASSNQGRSGNTIYF.

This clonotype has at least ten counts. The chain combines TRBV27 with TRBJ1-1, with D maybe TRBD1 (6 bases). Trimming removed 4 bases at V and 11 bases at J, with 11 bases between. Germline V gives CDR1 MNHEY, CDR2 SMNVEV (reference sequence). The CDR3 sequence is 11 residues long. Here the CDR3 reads CASSWGAVAFF. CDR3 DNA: TGTGCCAGCAGTTGGGGGGCAGTTGCTTTCTTT.

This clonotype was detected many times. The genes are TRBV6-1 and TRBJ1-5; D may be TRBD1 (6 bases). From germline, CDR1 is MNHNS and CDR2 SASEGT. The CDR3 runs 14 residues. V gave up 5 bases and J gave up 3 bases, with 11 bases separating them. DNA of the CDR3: TGTGCCAGCAGTCCTGGGGGCTACAATCAGCCCCAGCATTTT. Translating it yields CASSPGGYNQPQHF.

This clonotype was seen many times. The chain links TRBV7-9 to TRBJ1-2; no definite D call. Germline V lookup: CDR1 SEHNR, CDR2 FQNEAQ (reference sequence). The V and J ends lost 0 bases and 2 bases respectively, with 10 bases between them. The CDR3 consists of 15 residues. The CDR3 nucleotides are TGTGCCAGCAGCTTAGCGCTATCGGAGAACTATGGCTACACCTTC. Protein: CASSLALSENYGYTF. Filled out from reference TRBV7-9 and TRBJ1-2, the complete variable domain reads DTGVSQNPRHKITKRGQNVTFRCDPISEHNRLYWYRQTLGQGPEFLTYFQNEAQLEKSRLLSDRFSAERPKGSFSTLEIQRTEQGDSAMYLCASSLALSENYGYTFGSGTRLTVV.

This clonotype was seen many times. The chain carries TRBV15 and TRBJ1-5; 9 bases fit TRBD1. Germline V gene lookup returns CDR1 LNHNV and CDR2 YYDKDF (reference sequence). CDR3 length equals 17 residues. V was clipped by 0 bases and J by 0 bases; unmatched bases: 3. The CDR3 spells CATSRDGTGNSNQPQHF. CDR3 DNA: TGTGCCACCAGCAGAGACGGGACAGGGAATAGCAATCAGCCCCAGCATTTT.